Sequencing of this TCR beta chain was carried out in a study of siplizumab effects on memory and regulatory T cells (dated by TCRdb to about 2019). About the full investigation: The study looked at the effect of siplizumab, an anti-CD2 antibody, on alloreactive T-cell subsets in allogeneic mixed lymphocyte reactions made from human PBMCs.

The library was obtained by the immunoSEQ multiplex PCR assay. Each sample had 10^5 or so TCR templates assayed by the deep sequencing platform. Genomic DNA extracted from sorted T cells was the material used for TCRbeta CDR3 sequencing. The paper's processing steps were these. The R programming language was used for clonal analysis of TCRbeta CDR3 data. Alloreactive CD4+ and CD8+ clones were identified by comparing unstimulated samples to CFSE-low samples taken after the reaction. Regulatory or non-regulatory origin was assigned to alloreactive CD4+ clones by matching of sequences to sorted unstimulated Treg and non-Treg repertoires. TCRdb limited this immuneACCESS table to in-frame rearrangements with V and J called. A share of clones is missing; checked studies link under half to unresolved V genes, and the rest is unexplained. Clonal size and the V and J genes are those of that table, whereas D and trimming came from the DNA. The sample table contains roughly 120,000 clones; only one count was recorded for roughly 92% of them. 1.3% of the sample comes from the top ten.

Sorted unstimulated T cells and proliferating T cells recovered from mixed lymphocyte reactions underwent TCRbeta CDR3 sequencing. Fresh whole blood from ten HLA-typed healthy donors was used as the source from which PBMCs were isolated. The CDR3 runs 9 residues from the cysteine to the phenylalanine. The sequence is cut down to CDR3 DNA, 27 bases in frame from base 1. The germline V gene sets CDR1 to MGHDK and CDR2 to SYGVNS. The paper as a whole reports these results and caveats: The suppressive function of proliferating Tregs from siplizumab cultures was not functionally confirmed. A naive or memory phenotype could not be assigned to roughly 75-96% of proliferating CD4+ or CD8+ clones. Siplizumab significantly lowered the cumulative frequency of alloreactive sequences that could be traced to unstimulated CD4+ memory T cells. Sequences below about 10^-5 frequency were poorly captured, so only a minor fraction of alloreactive clones could be mapped to unstimulated subsets. Unstimulated naive T cells appeared to be more diverse than memory T cells, and naive cells seemed to make a substantial contribution to the alloresponse. Of the alloreactive CD4+ clones that could be mapped, the Treg-derived share averaged approximately 69% with siplizumab compared with 26.9% in control reactions.

This clone was counted a few times. Its antigen target is currently unknown. Relative to the germline gene, one junction end is altered; a read error may explain this. The clonotype was recovered from a human donor in good health. Sequencing was carried out using CD4+ T cells sorted from blood. The rearranged chain carries TRBV25-1 and TRBJ1-2, with TRBD1 as a weak D call on 5 bases. DNA sequence: TGTGCCAGCGGGGATGGGACTCTCTTC. It codes for CASGDGTLF.